Listed below are T cell receptor beta chains from one sample, sequenced in a study of T cells in Graves' hyperthyroidism and ophthalmopathy. Each CDR3 protein is one row after TCRdb ran MiXCR on the multiplex PCR reads. The table shows hundreds of thousands of distinct CDR3 sequences, with around 15% occurring only once. The sequenced sample consisted of blood. The receptors originated from a woman aged 18 to 35 with Graves' hyperthyroidism. The CDR3 runs from the conserved cysteine through the conserved F or W. A D gene is named only where the DNA matches it firmly. Some rows mark clone size as missing; the rest say once, few, many or name a class of expanded clone.

j_call,v_call,d_call,clone_size,cdr3_aa,cdr3_nt
TRBJ2-7,TRBV7-6,TRBD2,many,CASSLASSGTYEQYF,TGTGCCAGCAGCTTAGCGTCTAGCGGAACCTACGAGCAGTACTTC
TRBJ2-3,TRBV27,.,many,CASSLREWGTDTQYF,TGTGCCAGCAGTCTCCGGGAGTGGGGCACAGATACGCAGTATTTT
TRBJ2-1,TRBV11-2,TRBD1,many,CASSRDRFRDEQFF,TGTGCCAGCAGCCGGGACAGGTTTAGGGATGAGCAGTTCTTC
TRBJ1-3,TRBV7-9,.,.,CASSPGTRGNTIYF,TGTGCCAGCAGCCCGGGGACTCGTGGAAACACCATATATTTT
TRBJ2-7,TRBV20-1,TRBD1,many,CSATSPDRPYEQYF,TGCAGTGCTACAAGCCCGGACAGGCCCTACGAGCAGTACTTC
TRBJ1-5,TRBV12-3/TRBV12-4,.,many,CASSPQGTGNQPQHF,TGTGCCAGCAGCCCCCAAGGAACTGGCAATCAGCCCCAGCATTTT
TRBJ2-3,TRBV28,TRBD2,many,CASSWGLAGPSTDTQYF,TGTGCCAGCAGTTGGGGACTAGCGGGACCATCCACAGATACGCAGTATTTT
TRBJ1-3,TRBV4-1,.,.,CASSQQGLSGDTIYF,TGCGCCAGCAGCCAACAGGGCCTCTCTGGAGACACCATATATTTT
TRBJ2-3,TRBV12-3/TRBV12-4,TRBD1,many,CASSPSWDRATDTQYF,TGTGCCAGCAGTCCCTCATGGGACAGGGCCACAGATACGCAGTATTTT
TRBJ2-7,TRBV20-1,.,many,CSAERESSYEQYF,TGCAGTGCCGAAAGAGAGAGCTCCTACGAGCAGTACTTC
TRBJ1-5,TRBV30,.,many,CAWSRGTTSNQPQHF,TGTGCCTGGAGCCGCGGGACGACAAGCAATCAGCCCCAGCATTTT
TRBJ2-7,TRBV9,.,.,CASSVYGTHDEQYF,TGTGCCAGCAGCGTATACGGGACCCACGACGAGCAGTACTTC
TRBJ2-7,TRBV7-3,TRBD2,few,CASSLGGGGSPYEQYF,TGTGCCAGCAGCTTAGGTGGGGGGGGTTCACCCTACGAGCAGTACTTC
TRBJ2-5,TRBV7-3,.,.,CASSPSLSLAKETQYF,TGTGCCAGCAGCCCCTCACTCAGCCTCGCAAAAGAGACCCAGTACTTC
TRBJ2-1,TRBV5-1,.,many,CASSLVSAGRVGEQFF,TGCGCCAGCAGCTTGGTATCGGCAGGGCGGGTTGGTGAGCAGTTCTTC
TRBJ2-3,TRBV18,TRBD2,many,CASSPRTSGRVDTQYF,TGTGCCAGCTCACCGAGGACTAGCGGGAGGGTCGATACGCAGTATTTT
TRBJ2-1,TRBV10-3,TRBD2,few,CAISESGLAASSYNEQFF,TGTGCCATCAGTGAGTCGGGGCTAGCGGCCAGCTCCTACAATGAGCAGTTCTTC
TRBJ2-7,TRBV7-8,TRBD1,few,CASSSYRDRFEQYF,TGTGCCAGCAGCTCTTACCGGGACAGATTCGAGCAGTACTTC
TRBJ2-1,TRBV7-9,.,.,CASSPKSGHHRSYNEQFF,TGTGCCAGCAGCCCTAAGTCCGGCCACCACCGCTCCTACAATGAGCAGTTCTTC